The entry below gives a single T cell receptor (beta chain) sequence along with its context. A read error may produce the germline difference seen at one junction end. The PCR had 60 Vbeta and 13 Jbeta primers. Sequenced by immunoSEQ multiplex PCR; TCRdb stores in-frame clones only, minus some. The table counts 65,000 to 95,000 clones; approximately 4.2% lies in the top ten. These data come from a study of cytomegalovirus exposure and HLA in healthy donors. The overall study: Sequencing of 150 million to 200 million T cells in an earlier analysis found 95 million to 120 million unique TCR beta sequences.

The receptor was isolated from a man aged 30 to 45 in good health and CMV-seronegative. Sequencing was done on a sample of PBMCs.

In DNA, the CDR3 is TGTGCTAGCAGCCCAGGAAGGGGGCACGAGCAGTACTTC. It codes for CASSPGRGHEQYF. The genes are TRBV7-7 and TRBJ2-7; 7 bases fit TRBD1. CDR3 length equals 13 residues. Germline-derived CDR1 and CDR2 are SSHAT and FNYEAQ (reference sequence). The variable domain in full, with the rest retrieved from reference TRBV7-7 and TRBJ2-7, is GAGVSQSPRYKVTKRGQDVTLRCDPISSHATLYWYQQALGQGPEFLTYFNYEAQPDKSGLPSDRFSAERPEGSISTLTIQRTEQRDSAMYRCASSPGRGHEQYFGPGTRLTVT.